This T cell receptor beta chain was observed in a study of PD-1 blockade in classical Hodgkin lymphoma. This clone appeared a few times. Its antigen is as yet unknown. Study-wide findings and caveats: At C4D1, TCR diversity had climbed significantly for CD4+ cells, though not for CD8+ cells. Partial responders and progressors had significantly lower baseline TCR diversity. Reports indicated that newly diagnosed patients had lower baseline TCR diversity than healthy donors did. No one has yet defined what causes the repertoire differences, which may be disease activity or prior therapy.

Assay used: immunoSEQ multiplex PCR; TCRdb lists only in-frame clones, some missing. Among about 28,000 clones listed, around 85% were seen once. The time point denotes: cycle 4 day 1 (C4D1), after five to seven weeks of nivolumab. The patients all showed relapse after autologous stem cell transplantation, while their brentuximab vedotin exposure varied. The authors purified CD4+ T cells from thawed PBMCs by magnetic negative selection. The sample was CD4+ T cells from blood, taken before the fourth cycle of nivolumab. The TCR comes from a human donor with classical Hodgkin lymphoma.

CDR3 sequence: CASSWLGQNTEAFF. The CDR3 DNA is TGTGCCAGCAGTTGGCTGGGGCAGAACACTGAAGCTTTCTTT. The V call is TRBV6-5, the J call TRBJ1-1, with D perhaps matching TRBD1 (5 bases). The germline V gene encodes CDR1 MNHEY and CDR2 SVGAGI. Trimming took 4 bases from V and 1 from J, leaving 10 bases between them. The CDR3 is made up of 14 amino acids.